The rows below give T cell receptor beta chains drawn from one sample of a study of T cell responses to AZD1222 COVID-19 vaccine. TCRdb's copy holds only in-frame clones and misses some; the assay was immunoSEQ multiplex PCR. Counted here are 130,000 or so clones, nearly 90% occurring once; the ten biggest clones make up approximately 6%. The sample was peripheral blood, taken 28 days after the second AZD1222 dose. The source is an adult who received the AZD1222 COVID-19 vaccine. Each CDR3 is given with its conserved first and last residue. Each record gives: V gene, J gene, D gene, CDR3 protein. D genes are given only for firm matches.

>TRBV27|TRBJ1-1|.
CATQPRGGSEAFF
>TRBV2|TRBJ2-1|TRBD2
CASSPGLAGANEQFF
>TRBV24-1|TRBJ1-2|TRBD1
CATSDESNRGDAYGYTF
>TRBV5-1|TRBJ1-4|.
CASSAAPATNEKLFF
>TRBV28|TRBJ1-5|.
CASREPGRDQPQHF
>TRBV30|TRBJ1-3|.
CAWSVPGTTGNTIYF
>TRBV28|TRBJ1-5|.
CASSLSGWRGQPQHF
>TRBV2|TRBJ2-7|TRBD2
CASSEASGRAHEQYF
>TRBV6-6|TRBJ1-5|.
CASSWGPRSNQPQHF
>TRBV12-5|TRBJ2-3|.
CASGRGTTDTQYF
>TRBV7-8|TRBJ2-3|.
CASSLVAGDTQYF
>TRBV5-1|TRBJ2-3|.
CASSFSGGTDTQYF
>TRBV6-6|TRBJ2-3|TRBD1
CASSRGQGGTDTQYF
>TRBV2|TRBJ2-5|TRBD1
CASSWTGNLQETQYF
>TRBV11-3|TRBJ1-6|.
CASSIGYSSYNSPLHF
>TRBV6-5|TRBJ1-2|.
CASSYGGNLDSYGYTF
>TRBV6-5|TRBJ1-1|.
CASSTKTWGTEAFF
>TRBV6-5|TRBJ2-7|TRBD1
CASAPDRGYEQYF
>TRBV7-2|TRBJ2-3|.
CASSWGAGRGDTQYF
>TRBV10-1|TRBJ2-2|TRBD1
CASSDVWTGNTGELFF
>TRBV5-1|TRBJ1-1|.
CASSQGTLEGTEAFF
>TRBV11-2|TRBJ2-2|.
CASSLGLTGELFF
>TRBV5-1|TRBJ1-3|TRBD1
CASSSGTGGSGNTIYF
>TRBV5-1|TRBJ2-5|TRBD2
CASSLGVAGVETQYF
>TRBV7-2|TRBJ2-5|TRBD2
CASSPWLAGGRNKQETQYF
>TRBV28|TRBJ1-5|.
CASSETRGALANQPQHF
>TRBV7-9|TRBJ2-7|TRBD1
CASSSGTGIYEQYF
>TRBV12-3/TRBV12-4|TRBJ1-2|.
CASSFRDTYGYTF
>TRBV24-1|TRBJ2-7|.
CATSDLKEQYF
>TRBV30|TRBJ2-4|.
CAWSVGGGNIQYF